The rows below give T cell receptor beta chains drawn from one sample of a study of T cells after yellow fever vaccination. TCRdb redid the calling of the 5' RACE reads with MiXCR, one entry per CDR3 protein. The profile shows tens of thousands of distinct CDR3 sequences, approximately 7% of them singletons. The sample was CD8+ T cells sorted from PBMCs, taken roughly seven weeks after the first yellow fever vaccination. These receptor sequences come from a man younger than 30 who received the YFV17D yellow fever vaccine. CDR3s include the opening cysteine and the closing phenylalanine or tryptophan. A D gene is named only where the DNA matches it firmly. Only part of the rows carry a size: once, few, many, or a class if the clone is expanded.

D gene,clone size,CDR3 length,J gene,V gene,CDR3 protein,CDR3 DNA
TRBD1,-,18,TRBJ2-4,TRBV11-1,CASTPADRADSAWDIQYF,TGTGCCAGCACCCCTGCCGACAGGGCAGACTCCGCGTGGGACATTCAGTACTTC
-,many,15,TRBJ1-1,TRBV11-3,CASSPGPDRGAEAFF,TGTGCCAGCAGCCCTGGTCCCGATCGGGGTGCTGAAGCTTTCTTT
-,many,13,TRBJ2-7,TRBV4-2,CASSQLETYEQYF,TGTGCCAGCAGCCAACTCGAGACCTACGAGCAGTACTTC
-,-,16,TRBJ2-1,TRBV7-8,CASSFGQVSSFNEQFF,TGTGCCAGCAGTTTCGGGCAGGTGAGCTCCTTCAATGAGCAGTTCTTC
TRBD1,-,14,TRBJ1-4,TRBV5-1,CASSWTGGDEKLFF,TGCGCCAGCAGCTGGACAGGGGGTGATGAAAAACTGTTTTTT
-,many,16,TRBJ2-3,TRBV7-6,CASSPFAEGVPDTQYF,TGTGCCAGCAGCCCCTTTGCGGAGGGAGTCCCAGATACGCAGTATTTT
-,-,13,TRBJ2-7,TRBV27,CASSLAQAREQYF,TGTGCCAGCAGTTTAGCACAGGCTCGCGAGCAGTACTTC
-,many,14,TRBJ2-3,TRBV5-1,CASSPSGSTDTQYF,TGCGCCAGCAGCCCCTCGGGCAGCACAGATACGCAGTATTTT
-,-,15,TRBJ2-1,TRBV3-1,CASSKVQVSYNEQFF,TGTGCCAGCTCCAAAGTACAGGTGTCCTACAATGAGCAGTTCTTC
TRBD1,few,15,TRBJ2-2,TRBV13,CASSPAGQGPGELFF,TGTGCCAGCAGCCCCGCGGGACAGGGGCCCGGGGAGCTGTTTTTT
TRBD1,many,16,TRBJ2-1,TRBV7-9,CASSLGRTGGVNEQFF,TGTGCCAGCAGCTTAGGCCGGACAGGGGGAGTCAATGAGCAGTTCTTC
TRBD2,few,16,TRBJ2-5,TRBV19,CASSRQSGGKGETQYF,TGTGCCAGTAGTCGCCAGAGCGGGGGTAAAGGGGAGACCCAGTACTTC
-,many,15,TRBJ2-7,TRBV11-1,CASSLPRRNSYEQYF,TGTGCCAGCAGCTTACCGCGGCGGAACTCCTACGAGCAGTACTTC
TRBD1,many,14,TRBJ1-1,TRBV9,CASSVRGLDTEAFF,TGTGCCAGCAGCGTCAGGGGGTTGGACACTGAAGCTTTCTTT
TRBD1,many,14,TRBJ2-3,TRBV14,CASNTGQGLDTQYF,TGTGCCAGCAATACGGGACAGGGCTTGGATACGCAGTATTTT
TRBD2,-,18,TRBJ2-3,TRBV4-3,CASSQEREGSGGTDTQYF,TGCGCCAGCAGCCAAGAAAGGGAGGGGTCCGGGGGCACAGATACGCAGTATTTT
-,many,15,TRBJ1-6,TRBV28,CASVPLGWEKTPLHF,TGTGCCAGCGTCCCGTTGGGTTGGGAAAAGACACCCCTCCACTTT
TRBD1,many,14,TRBJ2-1,TRBV24-1,CATSDPGTGDEQFF,TGTGCCACCAGTGATCCCGGGACAGGAGATGAGCAGTTCTTC
-,few,11,TRBJ2-3,TRBV6-5,CASRGGGAQYF,TGTGCCAGCAGGGGGGGTGGAGCGCAGTATTTT
TRBD1,many,15,TRBJ2-1,TRBV6-5,CASSLRDRRYNEQFF,TGTGCCAGCAGTTTACGGGACAGACGTTACAATGAGCAGTTCTTC
-,many,13,TRBJ2-1,TRBV7-2,CASRHIGGNEQFF,TGTGCCAGCAGACATATTGGGGGGAATGAGCAGTTCTTC
TRBD2,few,15,TRBJ2-1,TRBV7-2,CASSRLAGDFNEQFF,TGTGCCAGCAGCCGACTAGCGGGGGACTTCAATGAGCAGTTCTTC
TRBD1,many,16,TRBJ2-3,TRBV11-2,CASSHGQGAVTDTQYF,TGTGCCAGCAGTCACGGACAGGGGGCTGTGACAGATACGCAGTATTTT
-,-,16,TRBJ2-3,TRBV27,CASSLSPVASTDTQYF,TGTGCCAGCAGTTTATCCCCCGTAGCTAGCACAGATACGCAGTATTTT
TRBD2,-,15,TRBJ2-5,TRBV2,CASVGLAGSRETQYF,TGTGCCAGCGTCGGGCTAGCGGGGTCGAGGGAGACCCAGTACTTC
-,many,13,TRBJ2-2,TRBV29-1,CSALTGDTGELFF,TGCAGCGCACTGACAGGAGACACCGGGGAGCTGTTTTTT
TRBD1,-,16,TRBJ2-5,TRBV5-1,CASSQLGGQGEETQYF,TGCGCCAGCAGTCAGCTTGGGGGACAGGGAGAAGAGACCCAGTACTTC
TRBD2,many,16,TRBJ2-7,TRBV6-1,CASSILAGEALDEQYF,TGTGCCAGCAGCATCCTAGCGGGGGAAGCCTTAGACGAGCAGTACTTC
-,few,15,TRBJ2-1,TRBV4-3,CASSQKGGSYNEQFF,TGCGCCAGCAGCCAAAAGGGGGGCTCCTACAATGAGCAGTTCTTC
TRBD1,-,14,TRBJ2-3,TRBV29-1,CSVVPGQGTDTQYF,TGCAGCGTTGTACCAGGACAGGGCACAGATACGCAGTATTTT
-,few,17,TRBJ1-2,TRBV10-3,CAISEEGDTYANYGYTF,TGTGCCATCAGTGAGGAGGGGGATACGTATGCTAACTATGGCTACACCTTC
TRBD2,many,18,TRBJ2-7,TRBV11-2,CASSLRSSGVQSSYEQYF,TGTGCCAGCAGCTTAAGGTCCAGCGGGGTGCAAAGCTCCTACGAGCAGTACTTC
TRBD2,once,15,TRBJ2-3,TRBV7-6,CASSSLAGGHDTQYF,TGTGCCAGCAGCTCTCTAGCGGGGGGGCACGATACGCAGTATTTT
TRBD1,many,16,TRBJ2-7,TRBV6-5,CASSYFAGQGIDEQYF,TGTGCCAGCAGTTACTTCGCGGGACAGGGTATCGACGAGCAGTACTTC
-,many,13,TRBJ2-7,TRBV15,CATSSGQSYEQYF,TGTGCCACCAGCTCAGGACAGTCCTACGAGCAGTACTTC
TRBD1,many,15,TRBJ2-5,TRBV7-9,CASSSLDRVKETQYF,TGTGCCAGCAGCTCTCTCGACAGGGTCAAAGAGACCCAGTACTTC
-,many,12,TRBJ1-5,TRBV12-3/TRBV12-4,CASSLPGQPQHF,TGTGCCAGCAGTTTGCCGGGTCAGCCCCAGCATTTT
-,many,11,TRBJ1-3,TRBV7-6,CASSSGHTIYF,TGTGCCAGCAGCTCGGGTCACACCATATATTTT
-,-,15,TRBJ2-5,TRBV23-1,CASSSSTSGWETQYF,-
-,many,13,TRBJ2-1,TRBV28,CASSTGIYNEQFF,TGTGCCAGCAGTACTGGGATCTACAATGAGCAGTTCTTC
TRBD2,many,17,TRBJ2-7,TRBV7-2,CASSLGGGVPNPYEQYF,TGTGCCAGCAGCTTAGGGGGAGGGGTCCCGAACCCTTACGAGCAGTACTTC
-,many,17,TRBJ1-2,TRBV10-3,CAISESIMGHPDYGYTF,TGTGCCATCAGTGAGTCGATTATGGGACACCCTGACTATGGCTACACCTTC
TRBD2,many,16,TRBJ2-1,TRBV4-3,CASSQGFSGAKNEQFF,TGCGCCAGCAGCCAAGGGTTTAGCGGGGCTAAGAATGAGCAGTTCTTC
-,-,13,TRBJ1-1,TRBV5-1,CASSYKGVTEAFF,TGCGCCAGCAGCTACAAGGGAGTCACTGAAGCTTTCTTT
TRBD1,few,13,TRBJ1-1,TRBV4-2,CASSQDGTDEAFF,TGTGCCAGCAGCCAGGATGGGACAGATGAAGCTTTCTTT
TRBD1,many,14,TRBJ2-7,TRBV27,CASSLRGQTYEQYF,TGTGCCAGCAGTTTGAGGGGGCAAACCTACGAGCAGTACTTC
-,few,11,TRBJ1-1,TRBV19,CASSIVTEAFF,TGTGCCAGTAGTATAGTCACTGAAGCTTTCTTT
-,many,13,TRBJ2-5,TRBV29-1,CSVEKDFKETQYF,TGCAGCGTTGAAAAGGACTTTAAAGAGACCCAGTACTTC
-,many,15,TRBJ2-1,TRBV4-2,CASSQEYPLWDEQFF,TGTGCCAGCAGCCAAGAGTATCCCTTGTGGGATGAGCAGTTCTTC
-,few,16,TRBJ2-1,TRBV7-8,CASSLEGEYGGNEQFF,TGTGCCAGCAGCTTAGAGGGGGAGTACGGGGGGAATGAGCAGTTCTTC
-,few,15,TRBJ2-6,TRBV2,CASSVISSGANVLTF,TGTGCCAGCAGTGTAATATCCTCTGGGGCCAACGTCCTGACTTTC
-,-,16,TRBJ2-1,TRBV13,CASSPRPQGSYNEQFF,TGTGCCAGCAGCCCAAGACCTCAGGGTTCCTACAATGAGCAGTTCTTC
-,many,16,TRBJ2-3,TRBV27,CASSLSWQPEKYTQYF,TGTGCCAGCAGTTTATCATGGCAGCCGGAGAAGTATACGCAGTATTTT
TRBD1,few,14,TRBJ2-5,TRBV7-9,CASLGDRVRETQYF,TGTGCCAGCCTGGGGGACAGGGTCAGGGAGACCCAGTACTTC